This is a list of T cell receptor beta chains from one sample in a study of T cell changes during pregnancy in multiple sclerosis. TCRdb keeps only in-frame clones here, not all; method: immunoSEQ multiplex PCR. The table records tens of thousands of clones, roughly 90% of them present only once. Here the sequenced sample was peripheral blood, taken in the third trimester of pregnancy. Every receptor here comes from a female donor in good health, enrolled as a control in a pregnancy study. CDR3s include the opening cysteine and the closing phenylalanine or tryptophan. D genes are given only for firm matches. The size of a clone is reported for some rows only, either as once, few or many, or as a class for expanded clones.

size	V	J	D	CDR3	DNA
-	TRBV27	TRBJ1-1	TRBD1	CASRQRGQGAQWNEAFF	TGTGCCAGCAGACAAAGGGGACAGGGGGCGCAGTGGAATGAAGCTTTCTTT
-	TRBV5-4	TRBJ1-5	-	CASSVYRSNQPQHF	TGTGCCAGCAGCGTTTACAGATCCAATCAGCCCCAGCATTTT
-	TRBV29-1	TRBJ1-5	-	CSVAGDGNQPQHF	TGCAGCGTTGCAGGGGATGGCAATCAGCCCCAGCATTTT
-	TRBV5-1	TRBJ1-4	TRBD1	CASSLEGRGHEKLFF	TGCGCCAGCAGCCTGGAGGGCAGGGGGCATGAAAAACTGTTTTTT
-	TRBV7-9	TRBJ1-4	-	CASSPEQGKTNEKLFF	TGTGCCAGCAGCCCCGAACAGGGAAAAACTAATGAAAAACTGTTTTTT
-	TRBV7-9	TRBJ2-7	-	CASSLDGIKGQYF	TGTGCCAGCAGCTTAGACGGGATTAAGGGGCAGTACTTC
few	TRBV5-1	TRBJ2-7	-	CASTLEGGTGDEQYF	TGCGCCAGCACCCTCGAAGGAGGTACCGGGGACGAGCAGTACTTC
-	TRBV13	TRBJ1-5	-	CASSLYGQPQHF	TGTGCCAGCAGCTTATACGGTCAGCCCCAGCATTTT
-	TRBV28	TRBJ1-2	-	CASRPGQSYGYTF	TGTGCCAGCAGACCCGGACAGTCCTATGGCTACACCTTC
-	TRBV9	TRBJ2-1	TRBD2	CASSVTATTGERGGSYNEQFF	TGTGCCAGCAGCGTGACCGCGACTACTGGGGAGCGGGGAGGCTCCTACAATGAGCAGTTCTTC
-	TRBV19	TRBJ1-2	TRBD1	CASSIRGYGYTF	TGTGCCAGTAGTATCAGGGGGTATGGCTACACCTTC
-	TRBV15	TRBJ2-7	-	CATSRVGGYEQYF	TGTGCCACCAGCAGAGTAGGGGGCTACGAGCAGTACTTC
few	TRBV7-2	TRBJ1-5	TRBD1	CASSLGQGQPQHF	TGTGCCAGCAGCTTAGGACAGGGACAGCCCCAGCATTTT
-	TRBV5-5	TRBJ1-1	-	CASSSFYRNSRNTEAFF	TGTGCCAGCAGCTCGTTCTACAGGAACTCCAGGAACACTGAAGCTTTCTTT
-	TRBV28	TRBJ1-1	TRBD1	CASSPRGTGDLEAFF	TGTGCCAGCAGCCCAAGAGGGACAGGGGACCTTGAAGCTTTCTTT
-	TRBV10-2	TRBJ2-7	-	CASSESWGPSYEQYF	TGCGCCAGCAGTGAGTCCTGGGGGCCATCCTACGAGCAGTACTTC
-	TRBV5-4	TRBJ2-2	-	CASSFRGTTGELFF	TGTGCCAGCAGCTTCCGGGGGACCACCGGGGAGCTGTTTTTT
-	TRBV27	TRBJ1-2	-	CASTGGNRANGYTF	TGTGCCAGCACGGGGGGGAACAGGGCGAATGGCTACACCTTC
-	TRBV6-5	TRBJ1-4	-	CASSPTEGVNEKLFF	TGTGCCAGCAGCCCCACTGAGGGGGTGAATGAAAAACTGTTTTTT
-	TRBV7-2	TRBJ2-3	-	CASSLSPTGADTQYF	TGTGCCAGCAGCTTATCTCCCACCGGGGCAGATACGCAGTATTTT
-	TRBV7-9	TRBJ1-1	TRBD1	CASNRGGYTEAFF	TGTGCCAGCAACCGAGGGGGCTACACTGAAGCTTTCTTT
once	TRBV27	TRBJ1-2	TRBD1	CASSRGGDRGYGYTF	TGTGCCAGCTCTAGGGGGGGAGACAGGGGCTATGGCTACACCTTC
-	TRBV4-1	TRBJ2-7	-	CASSLRDNYEQYF	TGCGCCAGCAGCCTACGGGACAACTACGAGCAGTACTTC
-	TRBV10-3	TRBJ1-4	TRBD1	CAISPSGGGDEKLFF	TGTGCCATCAGTCCTTCAGGGGGCGGTGATGAAAAACTGTTTTTT
-	TRBV11-3	TRBJ1-1	-	CASSRGRRETEAFF	TGTGCCAGCAGCCGAGGGCGGAGGGAGACTGAAGCTTTCTTT
-	TRBV9	TRBJ1-3	-	CASSGYRNTIYF	TGTGCCAGCAGCGGCTATCGAAACACCATATATTTT
-	TRBV5-5	TRBJ2-1	-	CASSSSGDEQFF	TGTGCCAGCAGCTCCTCGGGGGATGAGCAGTTCTTC
-	TRBV7-9	TRBJ1-2	TRBD1	CASSLTRGPSGYTF	TGTGCCAGCAGCTTAACCAGGGGGCCGTCTGGCTACACCTTC
-	TRBV29-1	TRBJ2-3	-	CSATSEGGGTDTQYF	TGCAGCGCCACCTCCGAGGGTGGGGGCACAGATACGCAGTATTTT
-	TRBV6-6	TRBJ2-1	-	CASSLGTHLYNEQFF	TGTGCCAGCAGTCTCGGGACTCATCTCTACAATGAGCAGTTCTTC
-	TRBV5-6	TRBJ2-7	-	CASSLAGRTIYEQYF	TGTGCCAGCAGCTTGGCCGGCAGGACTATCTACGAGCAGTACTTC
-	TRBV7-2	TRBJ2-7	-	CASSLRDSLYEQYF	TGTGCCAGCAGCTTAAGAGACAGCCTCTACGAGCAGTACTTC
-	TRBV7-9	TRBJ1-1	TRBD1	CASSREGTGQKAFF	TGTGCCAGCAGCCGCGAGGGGACAGGGCAGAAAGCTTTCTTT
-	TRBV7-2	TRBJ1-4	-	CASSLFLSEKLFF	TGTGCCAGCAGCTTATTTCTTTCTGAAAAACTGTTTTTT
-	TRBV9	TRBJ2-1	TRBD1	CASSLNSGTGMFF	TGTGCCAGCAGCCTTAACTCCGGGACAGGGATGTTCTTC
-	TRBV28	TRBJ2-5	TRBD2	CASSLKAFRGEETQYF	TGTGCCAGCAGTTTAAAAGCGTTTCGGGGGGAAGAGACCCAGTACTTC
-	TRBV2	TRBJ2-3	TRBD2	CASTLAGGADTQYF	TGTGCCAGCACTCTGGCGGGAGGGGCAGATACGCAGTATTTT
-	TRBV7-9	TRBJ1-2	TRBD1	CASSKTGTGSGYTF	TGTGCCAGCAGTAAAACCGGGACAGGGTCTGGCTACACCTTC
-	TRBV11-3	TRBJ2-1	TRBD2	CASSSLLAGGSYNEQFF	TGTGCCAGCAGCTCGCTACTAGCGGGGGGCTCCTACAATGAGCAGTTCTTC
-	TRBV7-2	TRBJ2-7	-	CASSPWEGGNYEQYF	TGTGCCAGCAGCCCGTGGGAGGGGGGGAACTACGAGCAGTACTTC
-	TRBV7-2	TRBJ1-3	TRBD1	CASSFDRGTGNTIYF	TGTGCCAGCAGCTTCGACAGGGGGACTGGAAACACCATATATTTT
once	TRBV5-1	TRBJ2-1	TRBD1	CASSTGTAVYNEQFF	TGCGCCAGCAGCACCGGGACAGCCGTTTACAATGAGCAGTTCTTC
-	TRBV5-1	TRBJ1-2	-	CASSLGQGNLDGYTF	TGCGCCAGCAGCTTGGGGCAGGGAAATTTGGATGGCTACACCTTC
-	TRBV7-9	TRBJ2-7	-	CASRTTSSYEQYF	TGTGCCAGCAGAACTACTAGCTCCTACGAGCAGTACTTC
-	TRBV10-3	TRBJ2-1	-	CAISGRGNEQFF	TGTGCCATCAGTGGGAGGGGCAATGAGCAGTTCTTC
-	TRBV30	TRBJ2-1	TRBD2	CAWGGASGVYNEQFF	TGTGCCTGGGGCGGGGCTAGCGGGGTGTACAATGAGCAGTTCTTC
-	TRBV11-3	TRBJ2-1	TRBD2	CASSLSGGLDEQFF	TGTGCCAGCAGCCTTAGCGGGGGGCTAGATGAGCAGTTCTTC
few	TRBV5-1	TRBJ1-1	-	CASSLYRATEAFF	TGCGCCAGCAGCTTGTACAGAGCCACTGAAGCTTTCTTT
-	TRBV18	TRBJ1-5	-	CASSPPSGGGNQPQHF	TGTGCCAGCTCACCACCCTCAGGCGGGGGCAATCAGCCCCAGCATTTT
once	TRBV6-6	TRBJ1-3	TRBD1	CASSGGQGSRRNTIYF	TGTGCCAGCAGTGGGGGACAGGGTAGTAGGAGAAACACCATATATTTT
-	TRBV7-8	TRBJ2-1	-	CASSWSHPGSPVNEQFF	TGTGCCAGCAGCTGGTCCCACCCAGGGTCTCCGGTCAATGAGCAGTTCTTC
-	TRBV7-8	TRBJ1-2	TRBD1	CASSFSRDSLSDYGYTF	TGTGCCAGCAGCTTTTCCCGGGACAGTTTATCCGACTATGGCTACACCTTC
once	TRBV7-2	TRBJ1-2	TRBD1	CASILTGTGPNYGYTF	TGTGCCAGCATCCTAACCGGGACAGGGCCTAACTATGGCTACACCTTC